The 14 T cell receptor beta chains below all came from one sample that was sequenced in a study of T-cell memory formation after mild COVID-19. TCRdb recomputed calls from the 5' RACE reads with MiXCR, one row per CDR3 protein. This sample has a few hundred thousand distinct CDR3 sequences, with 19% found just once. Sequencing was carried out using PBMCs or a T cell subset sorted from them (not recorded which). All receptors come from a man aged 18-30 years who had mild COVID-19 (a few samples of this study predate the infection). Cell type and time point are not known.

The chain links TRBV4-1 to TRBJ2-1; D call uncertain. The ends were cut back, 4 bases at V and 6 bases at J, with 10 bases in the middle. Germline assignment: CDR1 MGHRA and CDR2 YSYEKL. This CDR3 has 13 amino acids. The CDR3 DNA reads TGCGCCAGCAGCCCTGAATGGACCAATGAGCAGTTCTTC. Residues: CASSPEWTNEQFF.

The rearrangement links TRBV12-3 or TRBV12-4 to TRBJ2-2; no firm D call. V lost 5 bases to trimming and J lost 7 bases, with 11 bases between them. CDR3 length equals 13 residues. The chain's CDR3 is CASSQSPVGELFF. The DNA for the CDR3 is TGTGCCAGCAGTCAAAGTCCCGTCGGGGAGCTGTTTTTT.

The chain has TRBV14 and TRBJ1-2; maybe TRBD1 (5 bases). The CDR3 length is 14 residues. CDR1 is SGHDN, CDR2 FVKESK, per germline. V lost 1 base and J 5 bases, leaving 11 bases between the germline ends. The CDR3 sequence is CASSQARVGYGYTF. DNA of the CDR3: TGTGCCAGCAGCCAAGCCAGGGTTGGGTATGGCTACACCTTC.

The V and J genes are TRBV5-1 and TRBJ2-6; D is unclear. V lost 1 base and J 0 bases, leaving 11 bases between the germline ends. Germline lookup yields CDR1 SGHRS and CDR2 YFSETQ. The CDR3 totals 17 residues. In DNA, the CDR3 is TGCGCCAGCAGCTTGTTCGGCGACGTCTCTGGGGCCAACGTCCTGACTTTC. It is translated as CASSLFGDVSGANVLTF.

CDR3 sequence: CASSVDGSGGSPLHF. In nucleotides, the CDR3 is TGTGCCAGCAGCGTAGATGGCTCAGGTGGTTCACCCCTCCACTTT. The rearrangement links TRBV9 to TRBJ1-6; D is uncertain. Between the trimmed V and J ends, which lost 0 bases and 9 bases, there was a span of 13 bases. Per the germline V gene, CDR1 is SGDLS and CDR2 is YYNGEE. The CDR3 has 15 residues.

The chain carries TRBV7-9 and TRBJ1-1; D is uncertain. Per the germline V gene, CDR1 is SEHNR and CDR2 is FQNEAQ (reference sequence). V was cut by 10 bases and J by 0 bases, with 6 bases left in between. The CDR3 loop spans 11 amino acids. In DNA form, the CDR3 reads TGTGCCACGCGGATGAACACTGAAGCTTTCTTT. It translates to CATRMNTEAFF.

This clonotype was seen only a few times. V and J are TRBV10-3 and TRBJ1-5, with D unresolved. V was cut by 2 bases and J by 4 bases, with 6 bases left in between. Germline V gene data show CDR1 as ENHRY and CDR2 as SYGVKD. CDR3 length: 13 amino acids. The CDR3 is CAISERENQPQHF. In DNA, the CDR3 is TGTGCCATCAGTGAGCGGGAAAATCAGCCCCAGCATTTT.

The chain employs TRBV7-6 and TRBJ2-7; D is uncertain. CDR1 is SGHVS and CDR2 is FNYEAQ in the germline V gene. This CDR3 comprises 15 residues. V was cut by 5 bases and J by 2 bases, with 16 bases left in between. CDR3 DNA sequence: TGTGCCAGCAGCCGCGGATCTTTTTCCCCCTACGAGCAGTACTTC. This sequence encodes CASSRGSFSPYEQYF.

V gene TRBV18 combines with J gene TRBJ2-7, with 8 bases identical to TRBD1. CDR3 size: 13 residues. J lost 2 bases, V lost 5 bases, and 2 bases had no gene match. Germline V gene sequence: CDR1 KGHSH, CDR2 LQKENI. The CDR3 spells CASSRQGTYEQYV. The DNA of the CDR3 is TGTGCCAGCTCAAGACAGGGGACCTACGAGCAGTACGTC.

V and J are TRBV20-1 and TRBJ2-7; D remains ambiguous. V was clipped by 3 bases and J by 3 bases, with 9 bases between them. In germline, CDR1 is DFQATT, CDR2 SNEGSKA (reference sequence). This CDR3 is built from 12 residues. In nucleotides, the CDR3 is TGCAGTGCTAGGGACGGTCACTACGAGCAGTACGTC. Protein product: CSARDGHYEQYV.

This clonotype was seen a few times. The junction does not match germline at one end; this may be a read error. V is TRBV6-2 or TRBV6-3 and J is TRBJ1-5; D call uncertain. The germline CDR1 and CDR2 sequences are MNHEY and SVGEGT. This CDR3 has 11 amino acids. CDR3 sequence: CASSHSGPQHF. CDR3 nucleotides: TGTGCCAGCAGTCACTCGGGGCCCCAGCATTTT.

This clonotype has at least ten counts. The chain has TRBV6-5 and TRBJ1-2, with 7 bases fitting TRBD1. J lost 4 bases, V lost 6 bases, and 8 bases had no gene match. The CDR3 loop spans 14 amino acids. The germline V gene encodes CDR1 MNHEY and CDR2 SVGAGI. DNA for the CDR3: TGTGCCAGCAGCCGATACAGGGGTAGCTATGGCTACACCTTC. This encodes CASSRYRGSYGYTF.

There are a few counts of this clonotype. V gene TRBV3-1 combines with J gene TRBJ1-2; D perhaps matches TRBD1 (5 bases). Germline CDR1 is LGHDT and CDR2 is YNNKEL (reference sequence). The CDR3 is 17 amino acids. The V and J ends lost 0 bases and 5 bases respectively, with 19 bases between them. The CDR3 region has the DNA TGTGCCAGCAGCCAAGATGGGGCGGGCGAACACTTTTATGGCTACACCTTC. It specifies CASSQDGAGEHFYGYTF.

V and J are TRBV12-3 or TRBV12-4 and TRBJ2-1; D unclear. The CDR3 loop spans 14 amino acids. V lost 1 base and J 6 bases, leaving 10 bases between the germline ends. The CDR3 nucleotides are TGTGCCAGCAGTTTAGTGGTCGTCGGCAATGAGCAGTTCTTC. Translation: CASSLVVVGNEQFF.